This TCR beta chain derives from a study of Ad26.COV2.S vaccination and SARS-CoV-2 variants (dated by TCRdb to the early 2020s). The study in broad terms: Vaccine-arm donors came from COV1001, a multicentre, randomized, double-blind, placebo-controlled phase I-IIa trial of Ad26.COV2.S in healthy adults. Blinding of investigators to trial group allocation was maintained during experiments and outcome assessment. Ad26.COV2.S was given intramuscularly at 5x10^10 or 1x10^11 viral particles, as a single shot or as two shots 56 days apart. Trial participants were randomized into five groups of five: low-dose or high-dose Ad26.COV2.S given once or twice, or placebo on both occasions. TCRbeta repertoire sequencing served as the tool for gauging how specific and how broad the SARS-CoV-2-reactive T cell receptors were following Ad26.COV2.S vaccination. A total of around 32 samples were included in the TCR-sequenced set, comprising approximately 20 Ad26.COV2.S vaccine recipients, 5 placebo recipients and 8 SARS-CoV-2 convalescent individuals.

The CDR3 holds 16 amino acids from the cysteine to the phenylalanine. CDR3 DNA only is kept here, 48 bases in frame from base 1. V is shortened by 4 bases, J by 1 base, and the region joining them spans 17 bases. From the germline V gene, CDR1 is SGHRS and CDR2 is YFSETQ. TCRbeta CDR3 regions were sequenced with the immunoSEQ Assay. After extraction, genomic DNA underwent amplification by bias-controlled multiplex PCR, followed by high-throughput sequencing. The study's own analysis went as follows. To quantify the absolute abundance of every unique TCRbeta CDR3 region, sequences were collapsed and filtered. Usable DNA was measured by amplifying reference genes present in all nucleated cells, and TCRbeta template counts were normalized to that usable DNA to estimate T cell fraction. Repertoire TCRs were annotated as SARS-CoV-2-specific by exact matching of V gene, CDR3 amino acid sequence and J gene to a known reactive TCR set. The reference SARS-CoV-2 TCR set came from MIRA and was filtered for enrichment in COVID-19-positive ImmuneCODE repertoires, removing public or cross-reactive TCRs. Using the MIRA antigens, annotated TCRs were further analysed by specific ORF or by position within an ORF. Breadth was defined as annotated unique rearrangements over total unique productive rearrangements; depth was the summed frequency of those rearrangements. Group comparisons of TCR breadth used two-sided Wilcoxon rank-sum tests. Entries here come from immuneACCESS through TCRdb and include only in-frame sequences with V and J called. Some clones fail to appear in such tables; in the studies checked, an unresolved V gene covers under half of the shortfall, and the cause of the remainder is unknown. Clone size and the V and J calls come from that table; the DNA yielded D and trimming. The sample table records about 420,000 clones; roughly 88% of these occur just once. The biggest ten clones account for 3.5% to 4% of the sample.

On this clone: Its antigen has not been determined. The input lacks base qualities; no much larger clone sits a single base away.

Overall results and qualifications from the work: The study was not powered to compare responses between vaccine doses or regimens. According to the authors, total T cell responses may have been underestimated by the TCR breadth and depth analyses. After vaccination, spike-specific CD8+ and CD4+ T cell responses were reported to show substantial breadth. Comparable non-spike TCR breadth was observed between vaccine and placebo recipients, consistent with only spike being contained in the vaccine. Ad26.COV2.S recipients had higher spike-specific TCR breadth than placebo recipients (P = 0.0014).

This sample's treatment or condition label indicates: some 19 received Ad26.COV2.S at low or high dose, single or two shots; several received placebo; per-sample allocation not given. For vaccine and placebo recipients, repertoires were sequenced using samples collected on day 63 after the first injection. Between 29 July and 7 August 2020, Cohort 1b enrolled about two dozen adults aged 18-55 years at one site in Boston, USA. Ad26.COV2.S consisted of a replication-incompetent adenovirus type 26 vector by which a prefusion-stabilized SARS-CoV-2 spike protein from the original Wuhan strain was expressed.

This clonotype was obtained from a person between 18 and 59 years old who received the Ad26.COV2.S COVID-19 vaccine or a placebo. The V and J segments used are TRBV5-1 and TRBJ2-5; perhaps TRBD1 is the D gene, with 6 bases matching. The sample consisted of peripheral blood, taken in a trial of Ad26.COV2.S vaccine versus placebo. The DNA sequence follows: TGCGCCAGCAGCCCGGGACACCAGAATTTCCAAGAGACCCAGTACTTC. Its protein product is CASSPGHQNFQETQYF.